These 30 T cell receptor beta chains were all obtained from the same sample, sequenced in a study of T cell changes during pregnancy in multiple sclerosis. Assay used: immunoSEQ multiplex PCR; TCRdb lists only in-frame clones, some missing. Altogether 85,000 to 130,000 clones are present, around 94% being singletons, with the ten largest covering more than 0.95%. The starting material was peripheral blood, obtained in the second trimester of pregnancy. All receptors come from a female donor with multiple sclerosis, enrolled in a pregnancy study.

This chain connects TRBV28 to TRBJ2-3; the D is unclear. This CDR3 has 14 residues. Germline V gene data show CDR1 as MDHEN and CDR2 as SYDVKM. V dropped 7 bases and J dropped 2 bases, with 13 bases sitting between them. The CDR3 coding sequence is TGTGCCAGCACTTCACTCCTTAACACAGATACGCAGTATTTT. This codes for CASTSLLNTDTQYF.

The rearrangement links TRBV5-6 to TRBJ2-1; weak D call: TRBD1 (5 bases). Trimming left V 1 base short and J 5 bases short, with 10 bases between. The CDR3 length is 14 residues. The V gene's germline CDR1 is SGHDT and CDR2 YYEEEE. CDR3 region: CASSLSGIDNEQFF. The CDR3 DNA reads as TGTGCCAGCAGCTTGTCAGGGATCGACAATGAGCAGTTCTTC.

This clone was seen only once. This CDR3 is CASSTEGGNQPQHF. CDR3 DNA: TGCGCCAGCAGTACAGAGGGGGGCAATCAGCCCCAGCATTTT. The chain combines TRBV10-1 with TRBJ1-5; weak D call: TRBD1 (6 bases). The germline V and J ends were trimmed by 5 bases and 2 bases, with 10 bases remaining between them. CDR3 length: 14 residues. Germline assignment: CDR1 WNHNN and CDR2 SYGVQD (reference sequence).

The table lists this clone with a few counts. This sequence joins TRBV28 and TRBJ1-1; D is possibly TRBD1 (5 bases). CDR3 length: 15 amino acids. The germline V and J ends were trimmed by 2 bases and 7 bases, with 17 bases remaining between them. Germline V CDR1 and CDR2: MDHEN, SYDVKM. This CDR3 is CASSLPTDKPSEAFF. The CDR3 nucleotides read TGTGCCAGCAGTTTACCAACGGACAAGCCGAGTGAAGCTTTCTTT.

This rearrangement joins TRBV7-7 to TRBJ2-3, with 8 bases lining up with TRBD1. In germline, CDR1 is SSHAT, CDR2 FNYEAQ (reference sequence). V dropped 3 bases and J dropped 4; count of bases not matched to a gene: 3. The CDR3 loop spans 14 amino acids. For the CDR3, the DNA is TGTGCCAGCAGCTTTGGACAGGGCGCAGATACGCAGTATTTT. Protein sequence: CASSFGQGADTQYF.

V gene TRBV27 combines with J gene TRBJ2-5, with TRBD1 matching 8 bases. CDR3 size: 14 residues. The J segment lost 4 bases and the V segment lost 5 bases, leaving 6 bases of the junction unmatched. Germline V lookup: CDR1 MNHEY, CDR2 SMNVEV (reference sequence). The CDR3 DNA reads as TGTGCCAGCAGTCTCGACAGGGGAGGAGAGACCCAGTACTTC. Protein: CASSLDRGGETQYF.

The chain has TRBV5-1 and TRBJ1-2; D may be TRBD1 (5 bases). CDR3 length equals 14 residues. CDR1 is SGHRS, CDR2 YFSETQ, per germline. Trimming pared 0 bases from V and 4 bases from J, leaving 10 bases between. Here the CDR3 DNA reads TGCGCCAGCAGCTTGGAGGGGTTCCCCTATGGCTACACCTTC. It yields the protein CASSLEGFPYGYTF.

The chain combines TRBV27 with TRBJ2-7; D is possibly TRBD2 (7 bases). Germline V CDR1 and CDR2: MNHEY, SMNVEV (reference sequence). V lost 8 bases and J lost 5, with 13 bases in between. The CDR3 is 12 residues long. This CDR3 is CASWGGAHEQYF. DNA of the CDR3: TGTGCCAGCTGGGGGGGGGCCCACGAGCAGTACTTC.

This sequence joins TRBV6-5 and TRBJ1-4; no firm D call. This CDR3 spans 13 amino acids. Germline-derived CDR1 and CDR2 are MNHEY and SVGAGI. Trimming stripped 2 bases from V and 11 bases from J, with 12 bases between. The CDR3 DNA reads as TGTGCCAGCAGTTACACCTCCGGAGGGAAACTGTTTTTT. It encodes CASSYTSGGKLFF.

CDR3 bases: TGTGCCAGCAGTGTGGGGACAGGTAGCACAGATACGCAGTATTTT. It yields the protein CASSVGTGSTDTQYF. The chain carries TRBV6-1 and TRBJ2-3; 8 bases map to TRBD1. Germline V gives CDR1 MNHNS, CDR2 SASEGT. Germline trimming cut 4 bases from V and 0 bases from J; bases unmatched to any gene: 3. The CDR3 length is 15 residues.

The V call is TRBV28, the J call TRBJ1-1; no clear D. The germline V gene encodes CDR1 MDHEN and CDR2 SYDVKM. CDR3 length: 14 amino acids. Trimming removed 2 bases from V and 2 bases from J, with 9 bases in between. CDR3 in amino acids: CASSLVTSNTEAFF. The CDR3 DNA is TGTGCCAGCAGTTTAGTGACATCTAACACTGAAGCTTTCTTT.

J is TRBJ2-1 and V is TRBV29-1; 10 nucleotides match TRBD2. Germline CDR1 SQVTM, CDR2 ANQGSEA. The CDR3 loop spans 16 amino acids. The trim removed 4 bases at V and 0 bases at J, leaving 6 bases unmatched. The CDR3 DNA reads TGCAGCGTTGTCCTCCTAGCGGGAGTCTCCTACAATGAGCAGTTCTTC. Translated, it gives CSVVLLAGVSYNEQFF.

The rearrangement joins TRBV29-1 to TRBJ1-2, with D possibly being TRBD1 (5 bases). The V gene lost 6 bases and the J gene lost 5 bases, with 19 bases spanning the gap. Germline assignment: CDR1 SQVTM and CDR2 ANQGSEA. CDR3 length: 14 amino acids. The CDR3 DNA reads as TGCAGCGTGGAGAGGGGAGGATCGGGGTATGGCTACACCTTC. Translating gives CSVERGGSGYGYTF.

Comments on this clone: In the same sample, other DNA sequences code for this CDR3. The chain carries TRBV9 and TRBJ2-7; 8 bases align to TRBD1. The length of the CDR3 is 13 residues. CDR1 and CDR2 from the germline V gene are SGDLS and YYNGEE. V was pared by 3 bases and J by 4 bases, with 3 bases of the junction left unmatched. The CDR3 DNA sequence: TGTGCCAGCAGCGCCGGGACAGGTTACGAGCAGTACTTC. Translation: CASSAGTGYEQYF.

J is TRBJ1-2 and V is TRBV6-5; D is ambiguous. V dropped 6 bases and J dropped 4 bases, with 15 bases sitting between them. In germline, CDR1 is MNHEY, CDR2 SVGAGI. This CDR3 is 14 amino acids long. CDR3 sequence (DNA): TGTGCCAGCAGCGCGACCGGACTGCTCTATGGCTACACCTTC. It encodes CASSATGLLYGYTF.

The chain recombines TRBV6-1 with TRBJ1-2; D is undetermined. The CDR3 runs 16 residues. The V end lost 4 bases, the J end lost 4 bases, and 19 bases lay between the germline ends. Germline V gene data show CDR1 as MNHNS and CDR2 as SASEGT. The CDR3 sequence is CASSVEREGFSYGYTF. DNA of the CDR3: TGTGCCAGCAGTGTTGAGAGGGAGGGCTTCAGCTATGGCTACACCTTC.

This chain uses TRBV7-3 with TRBJ2-1; D may be TRBD1 (5 bases). CDR3 size: 13 residues. Per the germline V gene, CDR1 is SGHTA and CDR2 is FQGTGA. Trimming removed 5 bases from V and 5 bases from J, with 10 bases in between. Here the CDR3 reads CASSLLGDNEQFF. The CDR3 DNA reads as TGTGCCAGCAGCCTGTTAGGGGACAATGAGCAGTTCTTC.

V is TRBV6-1 and J is TRBJ1-2; tentative D call: TRBD1 (5 bases). Germline V gene lookup returns CDR1 MNHNS and CDR2 SASEGT. V was trimmed by 5 bases and J by 4 bases, leaving 8 bases between them. CDR3 size: 12 residues. The DNA of the CDR3 is TGTGCCAGCAGTATCGACAGCTATGGCTACACCTTC. This codes for CASSIDSYGYTF.

The rearrangement uses TRBV5-4 and TRBJ1-2, with D possibly being TRBD1 (5 bases). With 4 bases removed from V and 0 bases from J, the gap between germline ends came to 10 bases. CDR1 and CDR2 from the germline V gene are SGHNT and YYREEE (reference sequence). The CDR3 loop spans 14 amino acids. CDR3 in DNA: TGTGCCAGCAGCCTGCAGGGCCCTAACTATGGCTACACCTTC. Encoded protein: CASSLQGPNYGYTF.

The chain uses TRBV7-9 and TRBJ1-2, with D possibly TRBD1 on 6 matching bases. Germline V lookup: CDR1 SEHNR, CDR2 FQNEAQ (reference sequence). V was trimmed by 3 bases and J by 4 bases, leaving 9 bases between them. The CDR3 runs to 13 residues. As DNA, the CDR3 is TGTGCCAGCAGCTTTCAGGGGTCCTATGGCTACACCTTC. Translation gives CASSFQGSYGYTF.

The chain links TRBV27 to TRBJ2-4; 8 nucleotides align to TRBD1. Germline V gene lookup returns CDR1 MNHEY and CDR2 SMNVEV (reference sequence). The length of the CDR3 is 14 residues. V lost 4 bases and J lost 6; bases outside the gene matches: 5. The CDR3 DNA is TGTGCCAGCAGTTCTCAGGGGGCTGGAAACATTCAGTACTTC. It yields the protein CASSSQGAGNIQYF.

The chain joins TRBV5-1 to TRBJ2-2, with 7 bases aligning to TRBD2. The CDR3 runs to 14 residues. The V gene end was trimmed by 3 bases and the J gene end by 1 base; junction bases not matched to a gene: 0. Germline-derived CDR1 and CDR2 are SGHRS and YFSETQ. CDR3 in amino acids: CASSWGGNTGELFF. The CDR3 DNA reads as TGCGCCAGCAGCTGGGGGGGGAACACCGGGGAGCTGTTTTTT.

V is TRBV9 and J is TRBJ1-3; TRBD1 might be the D (6 bases). The V and J ends lost 3 bases and 0 bases respectively, with 13 bases between them. CDR1 is SGDLS, CDR2 YYNGEE, per germline. The CDR3 consists of 16 residues. The chain's CDR3 is CASSALGGGSGNTIYF. CDR3 nucleotides: TGTGCCAGCAGCGCATTAGGGGGGGGCTCTGGAAACACCATATATTTT.

Only one count was recorded for this clone. The V and J genes are TRBV5-4 and TRBJ1-2, with D perhaps matching TRBD1 (5 bases). V was shortened by 7 bases and J by 5 bases, with 18 bases between the two germline ends. The CDR3 is 14 residues long. Germline V CDR1 and CDR2: SGHNT, YYREEE (reference sequence). CDR3 amino acids: CASSSGQPSYGYTF. The CDR3 coding sequence is TGTGCCAGCTCTTCAGGGCAGCCCTCTTATGGCTACACCTTC.

This clone came up once. The chain is built from TRBV25-1 and TRBJ1-2; D not certain. Per germline, CDR1 MGHDK and CDR2 SYGVNS. Trimming shortened V by 3 bases and J by 7 bases, and 15 bases separated the two germline ends. The CDR3 has 14 residues. The CDR3 DNA reads TGTGCCAGCAGTGACCCCCGAGGGAGGGTTGGCTACACCTTC. Encoded protein: CASSDPRGRVGYTF.

In DNA, the CDR3 is TGTGCCAGCAGGCAGGAAAACACCATATATTTT. It yields the protein CASRQENTIYF. The J gene is TRBJ1-3, the V gene TRBV2; D unresolved. The V end was cut by 6 bases, the J end by 6 bases, with 6 bases between. CDR1 is SNHLY and CDR2 is FYNNEI in the germline V gene. CDR3 length: 11 amino acids. The full variable domain, in which reference TRBV2 and TRBJ1-3 provide the parts outside the CDR3, is EPEVTQTPSHQVTQMGQEVILRCVPISNHLYFYWYRQILGQKVEFLVSFYNNEISEKSEIFDDQFSVERPDGSNFTLKIRSTKLEDSAMYFCASRQENTIYFGEGSWLTVV.

The V and J genes are TRBV19 and TRBJ1-3, with 9 nucleotides matching TRBD1. Losses at the gene ends were 7 bases for V and 0 bases for J; bases not matched to a gene: 7. The CDR3 covers 16 residues. CDR1 and CDR2 from the germline V gene are LNHDA and SQIVND (reference sequence). The CDR3: CASIPRDRDSGNTIYF. CDR3 in DNA: TGTGCCAGTATCCCTCGGGACAGGGACTCTGGAAACACCATATATTTT.

The CDR3 reads CASSADYRSLNTEAFF. The CDR3 coding sequence is TGTGCCAGCAGCGCAGATTACAGGAGCCTGAACACTGAAGCTTTCTTT. The chain has TRBV9 and TRBJ1-1; a possible D gene is TRBD1 (5 bases). The CDR3 extends over 16 amino acids. Trimming pared 3 bases from V and 0 bases from J, leaving 15 bases between. Germline CDR1 SGDLS, CDR2 YYNGEE.

The chain links TRBV7-9 to TRBJ1-6; 11 bases are shared with TRBD1. The CDR3 extends over 14 amino acids. The V gene's germline CDR1 is SEHNR and CDR2 FQNEAQ (reference sequence). Unmatched junction bases numbered 4, after V lost 5 bases and J lost 10 bases. Here the CDR3 reads CASSLDRGQSPLHF. CDR3 sequence (DNA): TGTGCCAGCAGCCTGGACAGGGGGCAATCACCCCTCCACTTT.

The chain joins TRBV10-1 to TRBJ2-1, with a weak D call TRBD2 (6 bases). Trimming removed 0 bases from V and 2 bases from J, with 11 bases in between. The length of the CDR3 is 16 residues. CDR1 WNHNN and CDR2 SYGVQD come from the germline V gene (reference sequence). CDR3 residues: CASSESGSGAYNEQFF. CDR3 bases: TGCGCCAGCAGTGAGTCGGGTAGCGGAGCCTACAATGAGCAGTTCTTC.